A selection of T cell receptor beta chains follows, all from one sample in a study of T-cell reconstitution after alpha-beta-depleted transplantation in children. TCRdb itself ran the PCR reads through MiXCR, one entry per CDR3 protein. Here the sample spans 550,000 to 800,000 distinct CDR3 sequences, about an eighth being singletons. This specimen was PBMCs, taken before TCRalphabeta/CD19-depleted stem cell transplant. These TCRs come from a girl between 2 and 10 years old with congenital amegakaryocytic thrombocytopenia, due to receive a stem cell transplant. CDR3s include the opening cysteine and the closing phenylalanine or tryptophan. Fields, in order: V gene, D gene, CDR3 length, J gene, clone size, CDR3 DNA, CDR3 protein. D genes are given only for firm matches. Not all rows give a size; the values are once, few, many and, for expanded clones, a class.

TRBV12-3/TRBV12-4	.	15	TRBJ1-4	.	TGTGCCAGCAGTTCCTCGGGGGGGACTAATGAAAAACTGTTTTTT	CASSSSGGTNEKLFF
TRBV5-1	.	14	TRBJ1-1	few	TGCGCCAGCAGCTTGGGCGGCTCGCGGACTGAAGCTTTCTTT	CASSLGGSRTEAFF
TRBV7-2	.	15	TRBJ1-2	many	TGTGCCAGCAGCTTAGAGGCAGAGACTAACTATGGCTACACCTTC	CASSLEAETNYGYTF
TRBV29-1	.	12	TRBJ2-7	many	TGCAGCGTTGGAGCCAGGGCGTACGAGCAGTACTTC	CSVGARAYEQYF
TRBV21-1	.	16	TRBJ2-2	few	TGTGCCAGCAGCAAGACAGGACAGGGGCCCGCCGGGGAGCTGTTTTTT	CASSKTGQGPAGELFF
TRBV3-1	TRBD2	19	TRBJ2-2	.	TGTGCCAGCAGCCAAGACCCCTCTCTAGGACTAGCGGGAGAGGGGGAGCTGTTTTTT	CASSQDPSLGLAGEGELFF
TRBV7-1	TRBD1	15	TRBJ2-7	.	TGTGCCAGCAGCCCAGCGACAGGGGATGGGTACGAGCAGTACTTC	CASSPATGDGYEQYF
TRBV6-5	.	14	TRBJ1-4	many	TGTGCCAGCAGTTACTCGTACACAGGAGAAAAACTGTTTTTT	CASSYSYTGEKLFF
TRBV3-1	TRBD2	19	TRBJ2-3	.	TGTGCCAGCAGCCAAGACCCCCGACTAGCGGCAGCTAGCACAGATACGCAGTATTTT	CASSQDPRLAAASTDTQYF
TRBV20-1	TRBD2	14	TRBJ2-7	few	TGCAGTGCTAGACACTCCGGGGACTACTACGAGCAGTACTTC	CSARHSGDYYEQYF
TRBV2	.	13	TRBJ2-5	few	TGTGCCAGCAGCTTAGATTGGCGGGAGACCCAGTACTTC	CASSLDWRETQYF
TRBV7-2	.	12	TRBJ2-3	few	TGTGCCAGCAGCCACGACGGAGATACGCAGTATTTT	CASSHDGDTQYF
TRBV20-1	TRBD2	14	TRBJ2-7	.	TGCAGTGCTCCAACTAGCGAAATCACCTACGAGCAGTACTTC	CSAPTSEITYEQYF
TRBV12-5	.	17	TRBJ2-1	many	TGTGCTAGTGGTTTGGTACGCGGGGTAAGCTCCTACAATGAGCAGTTCTTC	CASGLVRGVSSYNEQFF
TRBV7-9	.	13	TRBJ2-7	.	TGTGCCGGTGCGTCCAGCGGCAATTACGAGCAGTACTTC	CAGASSGNYEQYF
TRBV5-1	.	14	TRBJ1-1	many	TGCGCCAGCAGCTTGGTTCCGGGGAACACTGAAGCTTTCTTT	CASSLVPGNTEAFF
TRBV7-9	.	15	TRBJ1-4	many	TGTGCCAGCAGCTTCGGCTCCTCTTCGGGTGAAAAACTGTTTTTT	CASSFGSSSGEKLFF
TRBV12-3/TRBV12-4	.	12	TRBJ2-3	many	TGTGCCAGCTCCTCCCCCCCGCGGACGCAGTATTTT	CASSSPPRTQYF
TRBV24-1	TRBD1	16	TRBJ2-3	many	TGTGCCACCAGTGAACAAGGACAGGCTGTTACAGATACGCAGTATTTT	CATSEQGQAVTDTQYF
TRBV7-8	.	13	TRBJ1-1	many	TGTGCCAGCAGCTTAGCGGTCTTTGCTGAAGCTTTCTTT	CASSLAVFAEAFF
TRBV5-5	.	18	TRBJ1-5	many	TGTGCCAGCAGCTTGGAGCCCCAGGCAGCTCCCCCTAATCAGCCCCAGCATTTT	CASSLEPQAAPPNQPQHF
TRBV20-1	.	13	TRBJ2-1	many	TGCAGTGCTAGAGATCTTTCCAGTAATGAGCAGTTCTTC	CSARDLSSNEQFF
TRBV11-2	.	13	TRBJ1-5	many	TGTGCCAGCAGCCCCGTAATAGGTCAGCCCCAGCATTTT	CASSPVIGQPQHF
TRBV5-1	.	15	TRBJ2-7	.	TGCGCCAGCAGCTTGGAGGGACAATTCTCCTACGAGCAGTACTTC	CASSLEGQFSYEQYF
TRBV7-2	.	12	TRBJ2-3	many	TGTGCCAGCAGCTGGTACACAGATACGCAGTATTTT	CASSWYTDTQYF
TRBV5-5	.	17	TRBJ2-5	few	TGTGCCAGCAGCTGGCCGAACGACCGGGACATTCTAGAGACCCAGTACTTC	CASSWPNDRDILETQYF
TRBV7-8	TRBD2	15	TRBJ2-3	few	TGTGCCAGCAGCTTAGTCTTCAGCGGGAGGACAGGGCAGTATTTT	CASSLVFSGRTGQYF
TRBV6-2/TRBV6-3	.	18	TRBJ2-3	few	TGTGCCAGCAGCCTCGCCCTCACTTTAGCGGATTTCACAGATACGCAGTATTTT	CASSLALTLADFTDTQYF
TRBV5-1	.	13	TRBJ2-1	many	TGCGCCAGCAGCTTGGCGGGATGGAATGAGCAGTTCTTC	CASSLAGWNEQFF
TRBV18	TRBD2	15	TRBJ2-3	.	TGTGCCAGCTCAACATCGGGACTAGCGCTCGATACGCAGTATTTT	CASSTSGLALDTQYF
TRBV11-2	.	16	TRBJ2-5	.	TGTGCCAGCAGCCCCCCCCTGACTGGGTTTCAAGAGACCCAGTACTTC	CASSPPLTGFQETQYF
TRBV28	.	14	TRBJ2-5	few	TGTGCCAGCATCCTCGACCGCGACCAGGAGACCCAGTACTTC	CASILDRDQETQYF
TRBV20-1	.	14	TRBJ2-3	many	TGCAGTGCTAGAAGGACGCAGCTCAGGGATACGCAGTATTTT	CSARRTQLRDTQYF
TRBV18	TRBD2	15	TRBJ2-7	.	TGTGCCAGCTCACCAATCTGGGACTACCCCTACGAGCAGTACTTC	CASSPIWDYPYEQYF
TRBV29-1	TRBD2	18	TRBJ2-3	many	TGCAGCGTTGAAGACCTACTTAAGACTAGCGGAGGCACAGATACGCAGTATTTT	CSVEDLLKTSGGTDTQYF
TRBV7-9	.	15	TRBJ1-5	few	TGTGCCAGCAGCTTAAGTGCGGGGCTGGGACAGCCCCAGCATTTT	CASSLSAGLGQPQHF
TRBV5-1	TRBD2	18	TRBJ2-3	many	TGCGCCAGCAGCTTGGGACCGGGACTAGCGGGAGTTATAGATACGCAGTATTTT	CASSLGPGLAGVIDTQYF
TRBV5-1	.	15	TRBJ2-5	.	TGCGCCAGCAGCCCCCGTGATGATAACCAAGAGACCCAGTACTTC	CASSPRDDNQETQYF
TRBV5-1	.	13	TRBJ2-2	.	TGCGCCACCAAAGAGGGAAACACCGGGGAGCTGTTTTTT	CATKEGNTGELFF
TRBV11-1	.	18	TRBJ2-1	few	TGTGCCAGCAGCTTAAGTTTCAGTGTCTTATCTGCTAACAATGAGCAGTTCTTC	CASSLSFSVLSANNEQFF
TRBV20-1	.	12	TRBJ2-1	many	TGCAGTGCTAGTGAAGGGCTCGGTGAGCAGTTCTTC	CSASEGLGEQFF
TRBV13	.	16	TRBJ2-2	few	TGTGCCAGCCATATACTACAGGGTATTAACACCGGGGAGCTGTTTTTT	CASHILQGINTGELFF
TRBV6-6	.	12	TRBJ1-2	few	TGTGCCAGCAGTTACTCCGGGCGAGGCTACACCTTC	CASSYSGRGYTF
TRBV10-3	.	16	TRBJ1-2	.	TGTGCCATCAGTGAGAAACTCACGGATCGGGTAAATGGCTACACCTTC	CAISEKLTDRVNGYTF
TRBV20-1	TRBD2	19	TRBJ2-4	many	TGCAGTGCTAGAGCTGAACTAGCGGGGACTCCGGTAGCCAAAAACATTCAGTACTTC	CSARAELAGTPVAKNIQYF
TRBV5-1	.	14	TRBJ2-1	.	TGCGCCAGCAGCGGGGACAACTGGGGCAATGAGCAGTTCTTC	CASSGDNWGNEQFF
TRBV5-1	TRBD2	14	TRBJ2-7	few	TGCGCCAGCAGTACCACTAGCGGGAACTACGAGCAGTACTTC	CASSTTSGNYEQYF
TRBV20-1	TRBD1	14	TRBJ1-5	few	TGCAGCGCCAAAGGGGGCTTTAGCAATCAGCCCCAGCATTTT	CSAKGGFSNQPQHF
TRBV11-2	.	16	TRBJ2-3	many	TGTGCCAGCAGCTTTCGGCAAGCCGGGAGCACAGATACGCAGTATTTT	CASSFRQAGSTDTQYF
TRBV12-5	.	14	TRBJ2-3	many	TGTGCTAGTGGGCCCCCCTCTCGCACAGATACGCAGTATTTT	CASGPPSRTDTQYF
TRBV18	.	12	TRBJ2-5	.	TGTGCCAGCTCAGCCTACCAAGAGACCCAGTACTTC	CASSAYQETQYF
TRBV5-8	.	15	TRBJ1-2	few	TGTGCCAGCAGCTTGATGGGGGCTTCAGTTTATGGCTACACCTTC	CASSLMGASVYGYTF
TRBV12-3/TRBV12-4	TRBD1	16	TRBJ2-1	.	TGTGCCAGCAGACGCCAGGGGGAAAGCTCCTACAATGAGCAGTTCTTC	CASRRQGESSYNEQFF
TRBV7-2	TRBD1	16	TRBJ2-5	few	TGTGCCAGCAGCTTAGCTTTTTCAGGGGGCATGGAGACCCAGTACTTC	CASSLAFSGGMETQYF
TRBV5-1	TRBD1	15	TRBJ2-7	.	TGCGCCAGCAGCGTAACCACCGGGACAGCCTACGAGCAGTACTTC	CASSVTTGTAYEQYF